This T cell receptor (beta chain) was sequenced for a study of shared clonotypes between healthy human individuals. Study observations and caveats: Incompleteness in sorted-subset sequencing, despite large depth, was shown by rarefaction.

The CDR3 loop spans 16 amino acids. In germline, CDR1 is MNHEY, CDR2 SVGAGI. Unmatched junction bases numbered 7, after V lost 3 bases and J lost 3 bases. As to this clone: Its antigen remains unknown.

Sequencing was at deep level. Sequencing was performed with immunoSEQ multiplex PCR; in TCRdb, only in-frame clones are kept and a portion is missing. This table holds some 2.4 million clones, roughly 93% found once. This clonotype was obtained from a man aged 18-30 years in good health. Some clones in this sample may be carry-over from other donors' samples. The sequenced sample consisted of naive CD4+ T cells from PBMCs. Documented subset: CD45RA+ positively selected. The V call is TRBV6-5, the J call TRBJ2-2; 7 bases map to TRBD2. CDR3 coding DNA: TGTGCCAGCAGTTATGGAGCGGGGCATCACACCGGGGAGCTGTTTTTT. It specifies CASSYGAGHHTGELFF.